This TCR beta chain was identified in a study of blood T cell repertoires in COVID-19. Study information: Sites across the United States, Italy and Spain contributed samples from acute and convalescent COVID-19. T cells, B-cell-depleted T cells, or PBMCs provided the cDNA or gDNA that served as material.

Original analysis: Estimation of nucleated cell counts relied on the amplification of reference gene primers. Generated by immunoSEQ multiplex PCR, the TCRdb table keeps only in-frame clones and is missing some. V and J calls and clone size are as listed in that table; D and trimming were resolved from the DNA. Of just under 350,000 clones listed, about four fifths are singletons. The J segment lost 8 bases and the V segment lost 1 base, leaving 5 bases of the junction unmatched. The CDR3 loop spans 14 amino acids. CDR1 MNHEY and CDR2 SVGEGT come from the germline V gene. The TCR was taken from a man aged 30-40 years with active or convalescent COVID-19. V usage is TRBV6-2 or TRBV6-3 and J usage is TRBJ1-2, with 9 bases matching TRBD1. Material: peripheral blood. CDR3 coding DNA: TGTGCCAGCAGTTACTGGGACAGGGACAAGGGCTACACCTTC. Amino acids: CASSYWDRDKGYTF.